Reported below is one T cell receptor beta chain. Since a much larger clone is just one base distant, this may be a read error. Trimming removed 6 bases from V and 7 bases from J, with 15 bases in between. The germline gives CDR1 MNHNY, CDR2 SVGAGI (reference sequence). The CDR3 is 13 amino acids. This record comes from a study of glioma-infiltrating T cells. Amplification of TCR alpha and beta CDR3 regions from RNA used iRepertoire nested multiplex PCR. TCRdb fed the multiplex PCR reads into MiXCR, producing one record per CDR3 protein. Seen here are 90,000 to 100,000 distinct CDR3 sequences, around 42% observed once, and the top ten hold 30% to 40%.

V usage is TRBV6-6 and J usage is TRBJ1-2; D ambiguous. This TCR was recovered from a human donor with low-grade glioma or glioblastoma, undergoing nonglioma brain surgery, or in good health (not recorded which). Sequencing was done on a sample of glioma tissue, nonneoplastic brain tissue, or PBMCs (not recorded which). The CDR3 loop reads CASSGDAFGGYTF. The CDR3 DNA follows: TGTGCCAGCAGCGGCGACGCATTCGGTGGCTACACCTTC.